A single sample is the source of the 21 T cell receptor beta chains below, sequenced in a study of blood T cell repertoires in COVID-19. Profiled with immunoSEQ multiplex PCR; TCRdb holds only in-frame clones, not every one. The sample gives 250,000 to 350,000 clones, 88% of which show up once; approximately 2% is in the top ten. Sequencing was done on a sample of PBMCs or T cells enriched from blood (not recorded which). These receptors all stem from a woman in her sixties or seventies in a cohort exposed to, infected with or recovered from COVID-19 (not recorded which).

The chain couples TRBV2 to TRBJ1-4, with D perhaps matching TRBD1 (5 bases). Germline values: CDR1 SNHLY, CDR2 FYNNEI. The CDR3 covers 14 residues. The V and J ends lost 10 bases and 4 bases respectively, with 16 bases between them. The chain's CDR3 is CATSLTGNNEKLFF. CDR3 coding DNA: TGTGCCACTTCGTTAACAGGAAATAATGAAAAACTGTTTTTT. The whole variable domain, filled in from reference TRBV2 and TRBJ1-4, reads EPEVTQTPSHQVTQMGQEVILRCVPISNHLYFYWYRQILGQKVEFLVSFYNNEISEKSEIFDDQFSVERPDGSNFTLKIRSTKLEDSAMYFCATSLTGNNEKLFFGSGTQLSVL.

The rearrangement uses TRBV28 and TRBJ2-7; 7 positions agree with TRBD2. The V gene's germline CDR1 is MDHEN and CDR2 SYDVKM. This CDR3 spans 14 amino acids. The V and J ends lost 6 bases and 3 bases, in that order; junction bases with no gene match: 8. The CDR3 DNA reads TGTGCCAGCAGACGGCCGGGACTAATCTACGAGCAGTACTTC. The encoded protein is CASRRPGLIYEQYF.

CDR3 bases: TGCGCCAGCAGCCAAGATGTCGTGCCGAGGACTAGCGCGTCCTACGAGCAGTACTTC. It encodes CASSQDVVPRTSASYEQYF. The rearrangement joins TRBV4-1 to TRBJ2-7; 9 bases match TRBD2. The germline CDR1 and CDR2 sequences are MGHRA and YSYEKL. The CDR3 is 19 amino acids. V lost 0 bases and J lost 1; bases outside the gene matches: 13.

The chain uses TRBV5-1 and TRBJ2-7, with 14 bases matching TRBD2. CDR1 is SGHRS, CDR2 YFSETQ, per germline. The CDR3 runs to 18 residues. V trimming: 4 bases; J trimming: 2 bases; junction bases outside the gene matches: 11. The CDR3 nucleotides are TGCGCCAGCAGCGCGGAGCGAGGACTAGCGGGAGGAACCTACGAGCAGTACTTC. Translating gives CASSAERGLAGGTYEQYF.

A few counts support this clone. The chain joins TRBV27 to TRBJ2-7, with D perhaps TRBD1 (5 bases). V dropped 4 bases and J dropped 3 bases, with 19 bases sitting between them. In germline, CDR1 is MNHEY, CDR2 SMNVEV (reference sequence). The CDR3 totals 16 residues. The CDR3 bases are TGTGCCAGCAGTTATGGTCCAGGGCTAAGAGGCTACGAGCAGTACTTC. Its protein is CASSYGPGLRGYEQYF.

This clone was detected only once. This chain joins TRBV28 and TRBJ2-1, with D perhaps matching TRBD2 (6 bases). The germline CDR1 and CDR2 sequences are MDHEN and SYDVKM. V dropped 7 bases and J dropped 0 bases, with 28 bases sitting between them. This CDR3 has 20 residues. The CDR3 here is CASTHNRGLRIKSSYNEQFF. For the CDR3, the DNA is TGTGCCAGCACCCACAACCGGGGACTTAGAATCAAGAGCTCCTACAATGAGCAGTTCTTC.

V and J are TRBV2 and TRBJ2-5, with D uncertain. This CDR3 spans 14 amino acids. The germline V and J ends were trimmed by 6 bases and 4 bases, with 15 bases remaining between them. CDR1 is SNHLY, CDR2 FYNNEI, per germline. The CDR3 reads CASSQETAGETQYF. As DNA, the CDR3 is TGTGCCAGCAGCCAGGAAACGGCAGGAGAGACCCAGTACTTC.

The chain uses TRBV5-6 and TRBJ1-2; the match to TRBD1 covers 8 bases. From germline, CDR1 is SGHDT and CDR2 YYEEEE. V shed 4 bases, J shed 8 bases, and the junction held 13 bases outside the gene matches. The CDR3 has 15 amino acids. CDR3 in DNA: TGTGCCAGCAGCAGTGACAGGGGTCAGGCGAGCGGCTACACCTTC. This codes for CASSSDRGQASGYTF. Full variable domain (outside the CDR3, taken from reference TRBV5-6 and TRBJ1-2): DAGVTQSPTHLIKTRGQQVTLRCSPKSGHDTVSWYQQALGQGPQFIFQYYEEEERQRGNFPDRFSGHQFPNYSSELNVNALLLGDSALYLCASSSDRGQASGYTFGSGTRLTVV.

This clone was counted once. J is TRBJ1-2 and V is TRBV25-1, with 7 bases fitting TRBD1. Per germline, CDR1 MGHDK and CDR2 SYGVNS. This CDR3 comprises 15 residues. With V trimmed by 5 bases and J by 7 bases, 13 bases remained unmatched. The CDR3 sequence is CASSPPGTESFGYTF. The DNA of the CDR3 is TGTGCCAGCAGTCCACCGGGGACAGAGTCTTTTGGCTACACCTTC.

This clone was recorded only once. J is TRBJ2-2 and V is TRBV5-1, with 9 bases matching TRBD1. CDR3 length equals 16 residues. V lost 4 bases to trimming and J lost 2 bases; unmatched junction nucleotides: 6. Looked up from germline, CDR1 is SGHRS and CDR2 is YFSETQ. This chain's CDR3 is CASSPNTGGNTGELFF. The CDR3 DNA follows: TGCGCCAGCAGCCCAAATACAGGGGGCAACACCGGGGAGCTGTTTTTT.

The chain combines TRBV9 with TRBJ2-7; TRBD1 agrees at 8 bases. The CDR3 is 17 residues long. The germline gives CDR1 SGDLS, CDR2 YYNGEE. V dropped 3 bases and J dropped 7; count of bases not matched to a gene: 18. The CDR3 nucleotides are TGTGCCAGCAGCGGCCCGCTTCAGGGGGCGCAGAACGCAGAGCAGTACTTC. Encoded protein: CASSGPLQGAQNAEQYF.

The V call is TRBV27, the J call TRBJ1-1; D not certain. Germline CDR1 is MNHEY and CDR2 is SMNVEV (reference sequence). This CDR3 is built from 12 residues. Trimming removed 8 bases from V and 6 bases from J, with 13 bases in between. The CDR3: CASGLSGAEAFF. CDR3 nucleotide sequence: TGTGCCAGCGGACTGAGCGGCGCTGAAGCTTTCTTT.

CDR3 in DNA: TGTGCCATCAGTGACCGGGACAGGGTCAACACCGGGGAGCTGTTTTTT. This gives the protein CAISDRDRVNTGELFF. The chain recombines TRBV10-3 with TRBJ2-2; 9 nucleotides agree with TRBD1. The CDR3 consists of 16 residues. Germline assignment: CDR1 ENHRY and CDR2 SYGVKD. V lost 3 bases and J lost 2; bases outside the gene matches: 4.

DNA for the CDR3: TGCGCCAGCAGTAACAGGGGAACTGAAGCTTTCTTT. Residues: CASSNRGTEAFF. The chain has TRBV10-1 and TRBJ1-1; 7 positions match TRBD1. The V gene's germline CDR1 is WNHNN and CDR2 SYGVQD (reference sequence). The CDR3 extends over 12 amino acids. J gave up 5 bases and V 5 bases, and 2 bases lay outside the gene matches.

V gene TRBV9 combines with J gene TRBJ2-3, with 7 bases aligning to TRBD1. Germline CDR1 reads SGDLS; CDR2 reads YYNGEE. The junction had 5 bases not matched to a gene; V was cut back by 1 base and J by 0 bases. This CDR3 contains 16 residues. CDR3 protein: CASSVRQGTSTDTQYF. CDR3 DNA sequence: TGTGCCAGCAGCGTAAGACAGGGAACCAGCACAGATACGCAGTATTTT.

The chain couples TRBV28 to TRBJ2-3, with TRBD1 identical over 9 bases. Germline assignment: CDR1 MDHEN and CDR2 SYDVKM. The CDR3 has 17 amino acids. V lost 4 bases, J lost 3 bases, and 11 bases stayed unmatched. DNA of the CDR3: TGTGCCAGCAGTTCCCCCGGGACAGGGAAAGGGACAGATACGCAGTATTTT. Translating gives CASSSPGTGKGTDTQYF.

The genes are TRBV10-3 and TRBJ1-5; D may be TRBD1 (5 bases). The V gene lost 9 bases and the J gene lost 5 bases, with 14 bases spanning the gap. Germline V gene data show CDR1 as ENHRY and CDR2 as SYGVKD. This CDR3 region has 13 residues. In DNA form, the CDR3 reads TGTGCCATGAAGGGGTCTGGGGATCAGCCCCAGCATTTT. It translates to CAMKGSGDQPQHF.

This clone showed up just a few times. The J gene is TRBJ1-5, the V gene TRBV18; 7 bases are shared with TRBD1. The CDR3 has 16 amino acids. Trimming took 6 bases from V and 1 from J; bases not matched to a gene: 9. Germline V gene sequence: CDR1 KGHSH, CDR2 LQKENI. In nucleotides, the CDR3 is TGTGCCAGCTCCCCGCAGACAGGGACCAGCAATCAGCCCCAGCATTTT. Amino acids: CASSPQTGTSNQPQHF. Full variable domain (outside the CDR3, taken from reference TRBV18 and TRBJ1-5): NAGVMQNPRHLVRRRGQEARLRCSPMKGHSHVYWYRQLPEEGLKFMVYLQKENIIDESGMPKERFSAEFPKEGPSILRIQQVVRGDSAAYFCASSPQTGTSNQPQHFGDGTRLSIL.

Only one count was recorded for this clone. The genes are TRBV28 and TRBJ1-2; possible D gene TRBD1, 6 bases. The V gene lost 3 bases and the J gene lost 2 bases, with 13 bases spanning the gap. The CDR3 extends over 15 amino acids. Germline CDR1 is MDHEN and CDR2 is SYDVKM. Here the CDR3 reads CASSFGGAMNYGYTF. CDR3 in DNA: TGTGCCAGCAGTTTTGGGGGGGCCATGAACTATGGCTACACCTTC.

CDR3 nucleotide sequence: TGTGCCAGCAGCCAGGTAACGGACAGGAGGTCTAGTGCCAAAAACATTCAGTACTTC. Protein product: CASSQVTDRRSSAKNIQYF. V usage is TRBV3-1 (or the pseudogene TRBV3-2) and J usage is TRBJ2-4, with 7 bases lining up with TRBD1. The CDR3 runs 19 residues. Trimming took 3 bases from V and 1 from J; bases not matched to a gene: 15. Looked up from germline, CDR1 is LGHDT and CDR2 is YNNKEL (reference sequence).

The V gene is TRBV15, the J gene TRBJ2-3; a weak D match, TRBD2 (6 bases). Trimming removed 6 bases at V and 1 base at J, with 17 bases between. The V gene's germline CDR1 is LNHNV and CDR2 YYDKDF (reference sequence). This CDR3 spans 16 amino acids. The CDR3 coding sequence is TGTGCCACCAGATCCCCAGGAGGGAAGGGCACAGATACGCAGTATTTT. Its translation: CATRSPGGKGTDTQYF.